Listed here are 25 T cell receptor beta chains from one sample, sequenced in a study of blood T cell repertoires in COVID-19 (dated by TCRdb to about 2020). Preparation of the library involved the immunoSEQ multiplex PCR assay. Drawn from immuneACCESS, this table holds only the in-frame rearrangements with V and J called that TCRdb kept. Clones are partly lost; checked studies trace under half to an unresolved V gene and leave the rest unexplained. The sample has around 100,000 clones on record, roughly nine tenths of them singletons. The ten largest clones add up to 1.8% of the sample. The sample comprised peripheral blood. The source of these receptors is a human donor with active COVID-19. The donor label of this sample is uncertain.

The chain joins TRBV10-1 to TRBJ2-3; no clear D gene. Per the germline V gene, CDR1 is WNHNN and CDR2 is SYGVQD (reference sequence). There are 16 residues in the CDR3. Trimming removed 3 bases at V and 0 bases at J, with 13 bases between. CDR3: CASSDPLAKSTDTQYF. The CDR3, as DNA: TGCGCCAGCAGTGATCCGTTAGCTAAGAGCACAGATACGCAGTATTTT.

This clone was seen a few times. The V and J genes are TRBV19 and TRBJ2-7; no definite D call. Trimming shortened V by 4 bases and J by 0 bases, and 4 bases separated the two germline ends. Germline V gene data show CDR1 as LNHDA and CDR2 as SQIVND (reference sequence). The CDR3 runs 12 residues. The CDR3 spells CASSRSSYEQYF. DNA for the CDR3: TGTGCCAGTAGTAGGAGCTCCTACGAGCAGTACTTC. The whole variable domain, remainder taken from reference TRBV19 and TRBJ2-7, is DGGITQSPKYLFRKEGQNVTLSCEQNLNHDAMYWYRQDPGQGLRLIYYSQIVNDFQKGDIAEGYSVSREKKESFPLTVTSAQKNPTAFYLCASSRSSYEQYFGPGTRLTVT.

The V call is TRBV7-6, the J call TRBJ2-2; TRBD1 matches at 8 bases. This CDR3 has 16 amino acids. Germline V gene lookup returns CDR1 SGHVS and CDR2 FNYEAQ. Trimming cost V 2 bases and J 4 bases; bases outside gene matches: 6. The chain's CDR3 is CASSLPGTGGTGELFF. Here the CDR3 DNA reads TGTGCCAGCAGCTTACCCGGGACAGGAGGCACCGGGGAGCTGTTTTTT. Complete variable domain (other parts from reference TRBV7-6 and TRBJ2-2): GAGVSQSPRYKVTKRGQDVALRCDPISGHVSLYWYRQALGQGPEFLTYFNYEAQQDKSGLPNDRFSAERPEGSISTLTIQRTEQRDSAMYRCASSLPGTGGTGELFFGEGSRLTVL.

The chain carries TRBV11-3 and TRBJ2-5, with D maybe TRBD1 (6 bases). The CDR3 length is 13 residues. Germline CDR1 reads SGHNT; CDR2 reads YENEEA. The V end lost 5 bases, the J end lost 3 bases, and 10 bases lay between the germline ends. In DNA, the CDR3 is TGTGCCAGCAGCCCGGGACAAGAAGAGACCCAGTACTTC. Protein sequence: CASSPGQEETQYF.

The CDR3 DNA follows: TGTGCCAGCAGAGGGGGACAGGGGCGGGCACCCCTCCACTTT. The encoded protein is CASRGGQGRAPLHF. The chain joins TRBV6-6 to TRBJ1-6; TRBD1 agrees at 10 bases. J gave up 11 bases and V 6 bases, and 7 bases lay outside the gene matches. Germline V gene lookup returns CDR1 MNHNY and CDR2 SVGAGI (reference sequence). The CDR3 runs to 14 residues.

The genes are TRBV28 and TRBJ1-1, with D possibly TRBD1 on 6 matching bases. The CDR3 loop spans 11 amino acids. Looked up from germline, CDR1 is MDHEN and CDR2 is SYDVKM. The ends were cut back, 4 bases at V and 8 bases at J, with 8 bases in the middle. The CDR3 nucleotides read TGTGCCAGCAGTTATCAGGGGGAAGCTTTCTTT. It translates to CASSYQGEAFF.

The chain employs TRBV7-9 and TRBJ2-3; 7 bases are a match to TRBD1. CDR1 and CDR2 from the germline V gene are SEHNR and FQNEAQ (reference sequence). The CDR3 sequence is 15 residues long. Trimming at V came to 3 bases and at J to 2 bases, leaving 5 bases not matched to a gene. The CDR3 DNA follows: TGTGCCAGCAGCTTTTCAGAGGGGGCCACAGATACGCAGTATTTT. It specifies CASSFSEGATDTQYF.

The chain employs TRBV28 and TRBJ2-3; 9 nucleotides agree with TRBD2. The CDR3 consists of 14 residues. V lost 7 bases to trimming and J lost 5 bases; unmatched junction nucleotides: 7. The germline V gene has CDR1 MDHEN and CDR2 SYDVKM. The CDR3 loop is CASNPSGAEDTQYF. The CDR3 nucleotides are TGTGCCAGCAACCCTAGCGGGGCGGAAGATACGCAGTATTTT.

This chain connects TRBV27 to TRBJ2-5, with 8 bases identical to TRBD2. With V trimmed by 5 bases and J by 5 bases, 10 bases remained unmatched. CDR1 and CDR2 from the germline V gene are MNHEY and SMNVEV (reference sequence). CDR3 length equals 15 residues. The CDR3 DNA reads TGTGCCAGCAGTACGGGGGGGGGCACCGGGGAGACCCAGTACTTC. Protein product: CASSTGGGTGETQYF.

This clone was found once. The chain has TRBV18 and TRBJ1-3, with TRBD1 as a possible D gene (6 bases). The CDR3 is 15 residues long. The germline V gene encodes CDR1 KGHSH and CDR2 LQKENI. Trimming took off 5 bases at V and 0 bases at J, with 11 bases between the two ends. The CDR3 region has the DNA TGTGCCAGCTCAACTGACAGGACCTCTGGAAACACCATATATTTT. It encodes CASSTDRTSGNTIYF.

The V and J genes are TRBV14 and TRBJ1-1, with TRBD1 as a possible D gene (5 bases). The germline V gene encodes CDR1 SGHDN and CDR2 FVKESK. This CDR3 is 19 amino acids long. V dropped 0 bases and J dropped 1 base, with 21 bases sitting between them. The CDR3 sequence: CASSQETWDWPRWNTEAFF. CDR3 sequence (DNA): TGTGCCAGCAGCCAAGAAACTTGGGACTGGCCCCGATGGAACACTGAAGCTTTCTTT.

The rearrangement uses TRBV10-2 and TRBJ1-3; 9 bases agree with TRBD1. CDR3 size: 15 residues. Trimming took 6 bases from V and 0 from J; bases not matched to a gene: 3. Germline lookup yields CDR1 WSHSY and CDR2 SAAADI. The chain's CDR3 is CASRGTGSSGNTIYF. As DNA, the CDR3 is TGCGCCAGCAGGGGGACAGGGAGCTCTGGAAACACCATATATTTT.

The rearrangement joins TRBV5-4 to TRBJ2-3; 15 positions match TRBD2. The CDR3 is 16 residues long. The germline V gene encodes CDR1 SGHNT and CDR2 YYREEE (reference sequence). After removal of 4 bases from V and 4 bases from J, the junction contained 4 bases not matched to a gene. CDR3 amino acids: CASSGGTSGGSDTQYF. DNA for the CDR3: TGTGCCAGCAGCGGAGGGACTAGCGGGGGGTCAGATACGCAGTATTTT.

The chain uses TRBV5-1 and TRBJ2-4, with TRBD2 as a possible D gene (6 bases). The germline CDR1 and CDR2 sequences are SGHRS and YFSETQ. This CDR3 is 17 amino acids long. Trimming shortened V by 0 bases and J by 1 base, and 14 bases separated the two germline ends. Here the CDR3 DNA reads TGCGCCAGCAGCTTGGGGAGGGCTCCAGAGGCCAAAAACATTCAGTACTTC. As protein: CASSLGRAPEAKNIQYF.

The V gene is TRBV7-2, the J gene TRBJ2-1, with TRBD2 as a possible D gene (5 bases). V was shortened by 2 bases and J by 5 bases, with 13 bases between the two germline ends. The CDR3 has 15 amino acids. From germline, CDR1 is SGHTA and CDR2 FQGNSA. DNA for the CDR3: TGTGCCAGCAGCTTAACAGCGGACCCAGACAATGAGCAGTTCTTC. Its translation is CASSLTADPDNEQFF.

This rearrangement joins TRBV28 to TRBJ1-2; TRBD1 matches at 8 bases. Germline V gives CDR1 MDHEN, CDR2 SYDVKM. CDR3 length equals 16 residues. Trimming removed 2 bases from V and 7 bases from J; junction bases left unmatched: 12. In nucleotides, the CDR3 is TGTGCCAGCAGTTTAGAGGCAGGGGGCCTCATCTCTGGCTACACCTTC. Protein: CASSLEAGGLISGYTF.

V is TRBV11-3 and J is TRBJ1-2; 7 positions agree with TRBD1. After removal of 5 bases from V and 4 bases from J, the junction contained 16 bases not matched to a gene. Germline V lookup: CDR1 SGHNT, CDR2 YENEEA. The CDR3 is 17 residues long. The CDR3 coding sequence is TGTGCCAGCAGCCAAGGCCAAGGACAGGACAGAATCTATGGCTACACCTTC. It specifies CASSQGQGQDRIYGYTF.

The chain joins TRBV11-2 to TRBJ1-2; unclear D gene. This CDR3 is built from 15 residues. The germline V and J ends were trimmed by 4 bases and 8 bases, with 20 bases remaining between them. Germline V gives CDR1 SGHAT, CDR2 FQNNGV. The CDR3 DNA reads as TGTGCCAGCAGCTCCCCCCGAAGGGAGACTAGGGGCTACACCTTC. Translation: CASSSPRRETRGYTF.

The chain recombines TRBV7-9 with TRBJ2-1, with 7 nucleotides matching TRBD2. The V and J ends lost 1 base and 4 bases, in that order; junction bases with no gene match: 4. CDR1 SEHNR and CDR2 FQNEAQ come from the germline V gene (reference sequence). This CDR3 has 15 residues. DNA for the CDR3: TGTGCCAGCAGCTTAGTCCTAGCGGAATACAATGAGCAGTTCTTC. Protein product: CASSLVLAEYNEQFF.

The chain combines TRBV12-3 or TRBV12-4 with TRBJ1-3; 8 bases map to TRBD1. With 6 bases clipped from V and 2 bases from J, the junction kept 0 bases outside the gene matches. The CDR3 length is 13 residues. The CDR3 reads CASRTGAGNTIYF. CDR3 nucleotides: TGTGCCAGCAGGACAGGGGCTGGAAACACCATATATTTT.

This chain links TRBV5-5 with TRBJ1-1; D gene unclear. The ends were cut back, 1 base at V and 4 bases at J, with 8 bases in the middle. CDR3 length: 13 amino acids. CDR1 is SGHKS and CDR2 is YYEKEE in the germline V gene (reference sequence). The CDR3 DNA follows: TGTGCCAGCAGCTTGTCGGGGTTCACTGAAGCTTTCTTT. Encoded protein: CASSLSGFTEAFF. Full variable domain (missing parts from reference TRBV5-5 and TRBJ1-1): DAGVTQSPTHLIKTRGQQVTLRCSPISGHKSVSWYQQVLGQGPQFIFQYYEKEERGRGNFPDRFSARQFPNYSSELNVNALLLGDSALYLCASSLSGFTEAFFGQGTRLTVV.

J is TRBJ1-5 and V is TRBV4-1, with D hard to call. Germline loops: CDR1 MGHRA, CDR2 YSYEKL. This CDR3 has 15 amino acids. The V end lost 0 bases, the J end lost 5 bases, and 11 bases lay between the germline ends. This CDR3 is CASSQETAGDQPQHF. CDR3 bases: TGCGCCAGCAGCCAAGAAACGGCCGGAGATCAGCCCCAGCATTTT.

The chain employs TRBV7-2 and TRBJ2-5; no clear D. Germline values: CDR1 SGHTA, CDR2 FQGNSA. Trimming stripped 5 bases from V and 5 bases from J, with 15 bases between. The CDR3 is 14 residues long. The CDR3 reads CASSPAGVGETQYF. CDR3 nucleotide sequence: TGTGCCAGCAGCCCCGCCGGAGTCGGCGAGACCCAGTACTTC.

This chain connects TRBV4-3 to TRBJ2-5; the match to TRBD2 covers 9 bases. This CDR3 is built from 17 residues. J was trimmed by 1 base and V by 0 bases; bases with no gene match: 6. CDR1 LGHNA and CDR2 YSLEER come from the germline V gene. CDR3 amino acids: CASSQDTSGGLQETQYF. CDR3 DNA sequence: TGCGCCAGCAGCCAAGATACCAGCGGGGGGCTCCAAGAGACCCAGTACTTC.

V gene TRBV29-1 combines with J gene TRBJ2-5; the match to TRBD1 covers 9 bases. J lost 4 bases, V lost 7 bases, and 22 bases had no gene match. The CDR3 has 18 amino acids. Germline V gene lookup returns CDR1 SQVTM and CDR2 ANQGSEA. The CDR3 here is CSGPILAGWDRARETQYF. The CDR3 DNA reads TGCAGCGGCCCTATACTTGCGGGATGGGACAGGGCTAGAGAGACCCAGTACTTC.